Listed below are T cell receptor beta chains from one sample, sequenced in a study of prognosis after radiotherapy for stage I lung cancer. TCRdb passed the multiplex PCR reads through MiXCR, listing each CDR3 protein once. The data hold tens of thousands of distinct CDR3 sequences, with less than 30% observed a single time. Sequencing was performed on PBMCs, taken before or after stereotactic body radiation therapy (not recorded which). These receptors were taken from a donor aged 50 or older with non-small cell lung cancer. Both conserved end residues are trimmed from each CDR3.

TRBV10-2 SSVSGQANTEAF
TRBV12-3/TRBV12-4 ASSFKETQY
TRBV30 AWRPAGGRETQY
TRBV7-9 ASSRAGGRGDTQY
TRBV7-9 ASSSPGGDYGYT
TRBV9 ASGVKGYRTDTQY
TRBV10-3 AISESRGRGEKLF
TRBV19 ASWGDSTDTQY
TRBV20-1 SARSLPGSRGLYTQY
TRBV19 ASSSLRGTSGGSSSYNEQF
TRBV7-9 ASSFSLGSGGPGVSNEQF
TRBV18 ASSPQRGNSPLH
TRBV4-2 ASSQDLGGNTQY
TRBV5-1 ASSSGQSLGVQY
TRBV5-1 ASRGAGGVDEQY
TRBV7-3 ASSLTGDKREQF
TRBV18 ASSPPSTEAQY
TRBV6-1 ASSEEGSYGYT
TRBV6-5 ASSYSSSGNTIY
TRBV14 ASSQGDSYYEQY
TRBV24-1 ATSVWGGTTDTQY
TRBV13 ASSLVGVEGTDTQY
TRBV15 ATSLPGQNTEAF
TRBV12-3/TRBV12-4 ASSFDTLGTEAF
TRBV28 ASRLSGGVTGELF
TRBV4-1 ASSQSNMGFTDTQY
TRBV2 ASTGQDNSPLH
TRBV29-1 SVPGTSNSYNEQF
TRBV10-2 ASRASGGMNTQY
TRBV3-1 ASSQDRVIFSTNEKLF
TRBV6-1 ASSLSGTVYREQF
TRBV3-1 ASSQNPGSGNTIY
TRBV6-1 ASRESGEKLF
TRBV20-1 SARDGPTSGNTIY
TRBV5-1 ASSALAGGLYGYT
TRBV6-4 ASSPTGNNQPQH
TRBV7-3 ASSLLDDTEAF
TRBV20-1 SALEEGLAGEQF
TRBV7-6 ASSQGPQGTQY
TRBV6-1 ASEADTGELF
TRBV7-9 ASSRRRLAGVKETQY
TRBV28 ASNSPSGSNKPKH
TRBV4-1 ASSQGLGLAGPSYEQY
TRBV7-8 ASSLGVLGAGETQY
TRBV6-1 ASSNIGVRTEAF
TRBV10-3 AISDLIKGLTNTGELF
TRBV19 ASSNLESYEQY
TRBV29-1 SVESESGNTIY
TRBV24-1 ATSAYNEQF
TRBV6-1 ASSEARQGYGYT
TRBV5-5 ASSLDIIGGGQGIYNEQF
TRBV6-1 ASKVPRGRGMNTEAF
TRBV20-1 SAREERDSPLH